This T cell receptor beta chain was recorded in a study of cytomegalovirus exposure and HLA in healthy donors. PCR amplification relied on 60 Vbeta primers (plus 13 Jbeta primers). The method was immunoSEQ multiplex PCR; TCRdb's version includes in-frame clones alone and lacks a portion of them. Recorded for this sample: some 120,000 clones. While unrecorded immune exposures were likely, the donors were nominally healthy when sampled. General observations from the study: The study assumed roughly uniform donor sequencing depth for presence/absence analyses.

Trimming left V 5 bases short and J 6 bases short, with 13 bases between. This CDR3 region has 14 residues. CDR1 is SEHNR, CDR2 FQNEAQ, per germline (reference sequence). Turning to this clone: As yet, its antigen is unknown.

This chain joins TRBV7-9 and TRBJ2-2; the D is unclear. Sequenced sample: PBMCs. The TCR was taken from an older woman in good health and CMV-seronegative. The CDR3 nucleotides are TGTGCCAGCAGCCCTAACCCGACATCCGGGGAGCTGTTTTTT. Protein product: CASSPNPTSGELFF. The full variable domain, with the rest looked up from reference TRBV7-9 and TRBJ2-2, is DTGVSQNPRHKITKRGQNVTFRCDPISEHNRLYWYRQTLGQGPEFLTYFQNEAQLEKSRLLSDRFSAERPKGSFSTLEIQRTEQGDSAMYLCASSPNPTSGELFFGEGSRLTVL.